The clone carrying this TCR beta chain was observed at least ten times. Antigen specificity is unknown. These data are taken from a study of CD8 T cells in ankylosing spondylitis. This CDR3 region has 15 residues. Whole-study findings and limits: Researchers report that disease-linked clones proved CD8+ and relatively rare in peripheral blood. Disease-associated clones were reportedly significantly overrepresented in matched ankylosing spondylitis synovial fluid. A motif in TCR beta, a set of roughly eight highly homologous variants, appeared characteristic of ankylosing spondylitis blood.

It was by quantitative 5'-RACE with molecular barcodes that TCR beta libraries were made. One entry per CDR3 protein, called by TCRdb with MiXCR from the 5' RACE reads. Among about 320,000 distinct CDR3 sequences listed, roughly 12% were seen once. This TCR derives from a female donor with ankylosing spondylitis or in good health (not recorded which). What was sequenced was blood, either unsorted or a sorted T cell fraction (not recorded which). This chain uses TRBV21-1 with TRBJ1-6; the DNA was not compared with TRBD1, the D call given in the table. TRBV21-1 is termed a pseudogene. The CDR3 DNA follows: TGTGCCAGCAGCACGAGCAGGGGGCGAGATTCACCCCTCCACTTT. As protein: CASSTSRGRDSPLHF.